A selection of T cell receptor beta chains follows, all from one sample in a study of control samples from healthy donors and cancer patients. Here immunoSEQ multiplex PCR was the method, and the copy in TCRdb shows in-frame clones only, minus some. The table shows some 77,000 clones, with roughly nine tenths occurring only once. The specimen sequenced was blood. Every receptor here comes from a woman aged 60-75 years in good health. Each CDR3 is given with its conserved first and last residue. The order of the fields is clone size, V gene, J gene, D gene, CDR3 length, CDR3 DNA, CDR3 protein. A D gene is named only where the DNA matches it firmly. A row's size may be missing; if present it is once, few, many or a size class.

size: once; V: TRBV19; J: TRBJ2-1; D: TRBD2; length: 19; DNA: TGTGCCAGTAGTATAGGGCCTAGCGGGAGGGCCTTCTCCAACAATGAGCAGTTCTTC; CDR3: CASSIGPSGRAFSNNEQFF
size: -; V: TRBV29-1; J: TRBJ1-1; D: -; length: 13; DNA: TGCAGCGTTGGAGAACACCCTATCACTGAAGCTTTCTTT; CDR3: CSVGEHPITEAFF
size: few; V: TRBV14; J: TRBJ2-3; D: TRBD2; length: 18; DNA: TGTGCCAGCAGCCAAGCCCTACTAGCGGGGGGGTTGACAGATACGCAGTATTTT; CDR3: CASSQALLAGGLTDTQYF
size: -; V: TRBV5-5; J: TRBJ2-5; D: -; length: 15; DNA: TGTGCCAGCAGCCCCGGAGCCGGCGGGCAAGAGACCCAGTACTTC; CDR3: CASSPGAGGQETQYF
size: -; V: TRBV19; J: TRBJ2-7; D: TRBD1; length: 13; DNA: TGTGCCAGTAGTCGACAGGGCGGAGTCGAGCAGTACTTC; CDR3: CASSRQGGVEQYF
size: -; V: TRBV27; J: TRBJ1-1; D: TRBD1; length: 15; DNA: TGTGCCAGCAGTTTAAGACAGGGAAGCCACACTGAAGCTTTCTTT; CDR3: CASSLRQGSHTEAFF
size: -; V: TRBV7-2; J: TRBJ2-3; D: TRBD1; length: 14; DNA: TGTGCCAGCAGCAAGGACAGGGCAACAGATACGCAGTATTTT; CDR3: CASSKDRATDTQYF
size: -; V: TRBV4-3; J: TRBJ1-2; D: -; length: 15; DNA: TGCGCCAGCAGCCAAGAAAGTACTCCTAACTATGGCTACACCTTC; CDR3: CASSQESTPNYGYTF
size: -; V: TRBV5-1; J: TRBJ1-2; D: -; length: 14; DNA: TGCGCCAGCAGCTTCTCTATAACTAACTATGGCTACACCTTC; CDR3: CASSFSITNYGYTF
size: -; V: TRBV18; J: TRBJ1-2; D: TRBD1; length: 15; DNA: TGTGCCAGCTCACCAACAACAGGGGATCATTCTGGCTACACCTTC; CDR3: CASSPTTGDHSGYTF
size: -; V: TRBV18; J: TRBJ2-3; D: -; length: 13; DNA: TGTGCCAGCTCCCTTAGGGGGGAAGATACGCAGTATTTT; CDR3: CASSLRGEDTQYF
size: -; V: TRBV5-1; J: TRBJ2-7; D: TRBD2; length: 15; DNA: TGCGCCAGCAGCTCTTTAGCGGGAAATAGCTACGAGCAGTACTTC; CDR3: CASSSLAGNSYEQYF
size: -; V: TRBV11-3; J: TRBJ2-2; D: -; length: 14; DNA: TGTGCCAGCAGCTCCGGGACAAACACCGGGGAGCTGTTTTTT; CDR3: CASSSGTNTGELFF
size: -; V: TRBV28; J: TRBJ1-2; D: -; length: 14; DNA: TGTGCCAGCAACGCTCGGGCCCACGGGGATGGCTACACCTTC; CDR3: CASNARAHGDGYTF
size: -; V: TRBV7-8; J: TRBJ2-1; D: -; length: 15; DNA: TGTGCCAGCAGCCCCCAGAGGGTGAGGAGGAATGAGCAGTTCTTC; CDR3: CASSPQRVRRNEQFF
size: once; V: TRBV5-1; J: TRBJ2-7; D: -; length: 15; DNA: TGCGCCAGCAGCTTGTCGGGGGCTGGGGCCTACGAGCAGTACTTC; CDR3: CASSLSGAGAYEQYF
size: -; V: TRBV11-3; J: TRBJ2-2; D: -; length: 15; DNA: TGTGCCAGCAGCTTCAGGGGCCCGAACACCGGGGAGCTGTTTTTT; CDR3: CASSFRGPNTGELFF
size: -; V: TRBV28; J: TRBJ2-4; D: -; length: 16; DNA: TGTGCCAGCGCCCTCGGCGGAAGGGAAGCCAAAAACATTCAGTACTTC; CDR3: CASALGGREAKNIQYF